This entry is about one T cell receptor beta chain. What it binds is not known. The sample originates from a study of T cell repertoires in ileal Crohn's disease. As for the study in general: Thiopurines (around 11) or anti-TNF agents (approximately 20) were given postoperatively to about half.

Overall study findings and caveats: High-frequency clones were more common in sorted CD8 than CD4 cells. Endoscopic recurrence occurred in every patient whose clonality exceeded 26.8%.

Measured with immunoSEQ multiplex PCR; TCRdb has only the in-frame clones, and not every one. The data show 13,000 or so clones, approximately 80% seen once. Time point indicated: inflamed ileum from the surgical specimen. Input material: ileal tissue. This receptor was obtained from an adult with Crohn's disease.

For the CDR3, the DNA is TGTGCCAGCAGCTCGCCGGCGGCGCGCACTGAAGCTTTCTTT. Its translation is CASSSPAARTEAFF. The chain links TRBV7-9 to TRBJ1-1; no definite D call. V shed 4 bases and J shed 4 bases, with 13 bases lying between them. Per germline, CDR1 SEHNR and CDR2 FQNEAQ (reference sequence). The CDR3 is 14 amino acids.